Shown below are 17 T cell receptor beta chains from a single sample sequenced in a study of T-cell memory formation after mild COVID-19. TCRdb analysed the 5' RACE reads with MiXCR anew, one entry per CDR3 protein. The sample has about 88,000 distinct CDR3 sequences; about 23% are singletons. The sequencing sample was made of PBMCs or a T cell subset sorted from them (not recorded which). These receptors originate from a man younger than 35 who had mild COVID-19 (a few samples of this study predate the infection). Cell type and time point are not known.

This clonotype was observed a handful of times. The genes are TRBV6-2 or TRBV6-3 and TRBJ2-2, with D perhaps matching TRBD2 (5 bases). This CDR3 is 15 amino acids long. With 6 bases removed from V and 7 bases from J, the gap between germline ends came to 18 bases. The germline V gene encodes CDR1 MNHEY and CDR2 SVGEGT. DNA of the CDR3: TGTGCCAGCAGCTATACCGGGTCCGCGGGCGGGGAGCTGTTTTTT. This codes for CASSYTGSAGGELFF.

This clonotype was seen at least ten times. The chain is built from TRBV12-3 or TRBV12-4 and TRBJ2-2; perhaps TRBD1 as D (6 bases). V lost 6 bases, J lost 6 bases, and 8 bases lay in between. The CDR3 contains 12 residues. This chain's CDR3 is CASSQGSGELFF. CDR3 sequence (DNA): TGTGCCAGCAGCCAGGGGTCCGGGGAGCTGTTTTTT.

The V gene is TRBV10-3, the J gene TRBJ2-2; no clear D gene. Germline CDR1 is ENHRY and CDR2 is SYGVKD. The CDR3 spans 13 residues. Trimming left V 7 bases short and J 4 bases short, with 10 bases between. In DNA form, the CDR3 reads TGTGCCATCATGCACGGTGGCACCGGGGAGCTGTTTTTT. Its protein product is CAIMHGGTGELFF.

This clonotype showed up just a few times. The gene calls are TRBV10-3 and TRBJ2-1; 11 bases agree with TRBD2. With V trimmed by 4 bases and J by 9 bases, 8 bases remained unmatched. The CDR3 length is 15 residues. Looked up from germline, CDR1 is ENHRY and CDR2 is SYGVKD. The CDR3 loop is CAISVSSGGFGEQFF. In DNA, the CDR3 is TGTGCCATCAGTGTATCTAGCGGGGGGTTCGGTGAGCAGTTCTTC.

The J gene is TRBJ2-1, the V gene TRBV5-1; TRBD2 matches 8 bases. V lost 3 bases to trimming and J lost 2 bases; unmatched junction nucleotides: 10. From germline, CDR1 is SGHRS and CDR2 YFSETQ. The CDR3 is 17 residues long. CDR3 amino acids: CASSWTRGLGTYNEQFF. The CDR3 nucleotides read TGCGCCAGCAGCTGGACGAGGGGACTAGGGACCTACAATGAGCAGTTCTTC. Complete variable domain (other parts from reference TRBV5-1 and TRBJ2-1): KAGVTQTPRYLIKTRGQQVTLSCSPISGHRSVSWYQQTPGQGLQFLFEYFSETQRNKGNFPGRFSGRQFSNSRSEMNVSTLELGDSALYLCASSWTRGLGTYNEQFFGPGTRLTVL.

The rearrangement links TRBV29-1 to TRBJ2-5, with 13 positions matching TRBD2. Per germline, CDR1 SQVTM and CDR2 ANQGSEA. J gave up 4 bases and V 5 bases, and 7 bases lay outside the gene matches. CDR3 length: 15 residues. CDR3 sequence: CSVCRTSGGGETQYF. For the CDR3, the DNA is TGCAGCGTTTGTCGGACTAGCGGGGGCGGAGAGACCCAGTACTTC.

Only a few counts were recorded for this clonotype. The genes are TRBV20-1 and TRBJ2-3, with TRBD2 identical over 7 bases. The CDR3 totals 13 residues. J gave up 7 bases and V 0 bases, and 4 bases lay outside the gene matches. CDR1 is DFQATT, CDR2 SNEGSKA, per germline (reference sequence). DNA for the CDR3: TGCAGTGCTAGAGAATGGGGGGGACATACGCAGTATTTT. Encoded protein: CSAREWGGHTQYF.

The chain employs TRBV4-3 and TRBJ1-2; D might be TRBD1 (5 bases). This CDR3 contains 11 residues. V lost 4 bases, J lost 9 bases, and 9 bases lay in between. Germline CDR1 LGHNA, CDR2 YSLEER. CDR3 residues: CASSRGFRYTF. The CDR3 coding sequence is TGCGCCAGCAGCCGGGGGTTTCGCTACACCTTC.

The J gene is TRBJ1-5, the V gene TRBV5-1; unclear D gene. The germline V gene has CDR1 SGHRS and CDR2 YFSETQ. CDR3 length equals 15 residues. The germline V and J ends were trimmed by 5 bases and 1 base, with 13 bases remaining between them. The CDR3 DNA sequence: TGCGCCAGCAGGCTGCGTCCAGTGAGCAATCAGCCCCAGCATTTT. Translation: CASRLRPVSNQPQHF.

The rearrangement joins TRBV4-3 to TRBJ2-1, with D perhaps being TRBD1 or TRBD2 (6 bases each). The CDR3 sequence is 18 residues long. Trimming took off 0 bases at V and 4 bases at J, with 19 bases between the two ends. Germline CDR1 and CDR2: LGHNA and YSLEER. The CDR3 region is CASSQDETPQGRYNEQFF. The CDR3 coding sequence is TGCGCCAGCAGCCAAGATGAGACCCCGCAGGGGAGGTACAATGAGCAGTTCTTC.

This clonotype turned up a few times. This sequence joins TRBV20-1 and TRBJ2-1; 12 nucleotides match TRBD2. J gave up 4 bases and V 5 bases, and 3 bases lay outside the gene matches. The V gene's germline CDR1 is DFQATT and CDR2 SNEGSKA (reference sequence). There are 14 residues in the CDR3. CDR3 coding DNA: TGCAGTGCTGGGACTAGCGGGCAATACAATGAGCAGTTCTTC. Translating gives CSAGTSGQYNEQFF.

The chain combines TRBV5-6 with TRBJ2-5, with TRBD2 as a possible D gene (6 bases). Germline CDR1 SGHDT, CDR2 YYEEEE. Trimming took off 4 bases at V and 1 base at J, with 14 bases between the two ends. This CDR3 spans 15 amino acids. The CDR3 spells CASSPRLGRQETQYF. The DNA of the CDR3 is TGTGCCAGCAGCCCAAGACTAGGTCGCCAAGAGACCCAGTACTTC. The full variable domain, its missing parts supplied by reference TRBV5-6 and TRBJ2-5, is DAGVTQSPTHLIKTRGQQVTLRCSPKSGHDTVSWYQQALGQGPQFIFQYYEEEERQRGNFPDRFSGHQFPNYSSELNVNALLLGDSALYLCASSPRLGRQETQYFGPGTRLLVL.

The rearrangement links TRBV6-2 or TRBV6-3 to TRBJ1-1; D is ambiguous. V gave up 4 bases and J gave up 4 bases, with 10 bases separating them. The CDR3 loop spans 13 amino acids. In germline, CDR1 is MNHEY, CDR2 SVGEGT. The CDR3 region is CASSSPGFTEAFF. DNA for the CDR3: TGTGCCAGCAGTTCACCAGGATTCACTGAAGCTTTCTTT.

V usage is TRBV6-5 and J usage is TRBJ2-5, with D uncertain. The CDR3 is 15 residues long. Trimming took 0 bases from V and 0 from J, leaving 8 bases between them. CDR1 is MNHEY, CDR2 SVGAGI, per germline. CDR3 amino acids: CASSYSAAYQETQYF. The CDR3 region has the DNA TGTGCCAGCAGTTACTCTGCAGCGTACCAAGAGACCCAGTACTTC.

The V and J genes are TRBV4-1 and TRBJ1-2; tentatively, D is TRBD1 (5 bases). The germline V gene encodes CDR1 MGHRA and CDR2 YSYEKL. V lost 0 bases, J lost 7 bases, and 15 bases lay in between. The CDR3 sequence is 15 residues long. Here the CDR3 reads CASSQDLSQAFGYTF. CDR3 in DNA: TGCGCCAGCAGCCAAGATTTGTCACAGGCCTTTGGCTACACCTTC.

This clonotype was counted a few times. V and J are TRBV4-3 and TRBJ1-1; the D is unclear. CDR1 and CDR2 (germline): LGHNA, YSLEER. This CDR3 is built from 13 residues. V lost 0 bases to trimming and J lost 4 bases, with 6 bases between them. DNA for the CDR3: TGCGCCAGCAGCCAAGATCGGTCCACTGAAGCTTTCTTT. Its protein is CASSQDRSTEAFF.

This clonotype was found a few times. CDR3 amino acids: CATGAYEQYF. CDR3 in DNA: TGTGCCACGGGAGCCTACGAGCAGTACTTC. V usage is TRBV10-3 and J usage is TRBJ2-7, with a tentative D call TRBD2 (6 bases). The length of the CDR3 is 10 residues. Per the germline V gene, CDR1 is ENHRY and CDR2 is SYGVKD. V lost 10 bases and J lost 2, with 6 bases in between.